What follows are 27 T cell receptor beta chains derived from one specimen sequenced in a study of blood T cell repertoires in COVID-19. Repertoires were generated with immunoSEQ multiplex PCR, while TCRdb's copy carries only in-frame clones and drops some. The sample has about 260,000 clones; approximately 86% are singletons. The sequenced sample consisted of peripheral blood. The origin of the receptors is an older woman with COVID-19, enrolled during active disease.

The chain joins TRBV18 to TRBJ1-1; maybe TRBD1 (5 bases). This CDR3 has 14 residues. With 6 bases removed from V and 1 base from J, the gap between germline ends came to 12 bases. Germline loops: CDR1 KGHSH, CDR2 LQKENI. CDR3 DNA sequence: TGTGCCAGCTCCAAGACACAGGAGAACACTGAAGCTTTCTTT. Encoded protein: CASSKTQENTEAFF.

The rearrangement joins TRBV24-1 to TRBJ2-1; no firm D call. The CDR3 consists of 17 residues. Germline values: CDR1 KGHDR, CDR2 SFDVKD. V dropped 1 base and J dropped 0 bases, with 12 bases sitting between them. DNA of the CDR3: TGTGCCACCAGTGATTTTAAGCCTCCGAGCTCCTACAATGAGCAGTTCTTC. Translation: CATSDFKPPSSYNEQFF.

The chain couples TRBV5-1 to TRBJ2-2; D is undetermined. Germline CDR1 and CDR2: SGHRS and YFSETQ. V lost 5 bases, J lost 0 bases, and 5 bases lay in between. This CDR3 contains 13 residues. CDR3 nucleotide sequence: TGCGCCAGCAGACAGACGAACACCGGGGAGCTGTTTTTT. Translation: CASRQTNTGELFF.

The V and J genes are TRBV2 and TRBJ2-5; 14 bases fit TRBD2. J was trimmed by 5 bases and V by 6 bases; bases with no gene match: 11. This CDR3 is 17 amino acids long. Looked up from germline, CDR1 is SNHLY and CDR2 is FYNNEI. CDR3 coding DNA: TGTGCCAGCAGCCCCAGGGGACTAGCGGGAGTGGTCGAGACCCAGTACTTC. Translated: CASSPRGLAGVVETQYF.

The chain combines TRBV28 with TRBJ2-7; the match to TRBD2 covers 12 bases. Trimming removed 4 bases from V and 2 bases from J; junction bases left unmatched: 12. This CDR3 region has 18 residues. The germline CDR1 and CDR2 sequences are MDHEN and SYDVKM. DNA for the CDR3: TGTGCCAGCAGTTCAGCGGGGACTAGCGGGTATACTACCTACGAGCAGTACTTC. The encoded protein is CASSSAGTSGYTTYEQYF.

V usage is TRBV6-5 and J usage is TRBJ2-7; a weak D match, TRBD2 (6 bases). This CDR3 contains 11 residues. CDR1 is MNHEY and CDR2 is SVGAGI in the germline V gene. V gave up 10 bases and J gave up 4 bases, with 11 bases separating them. CDR3 region: CATGARYEQYF. DNA for the CDR3: TGTGCCACGGGAGCCCGGTACGAGCAGTACTTC.

The rearrangement uses TRBV21-1 and TRBJ1-4. TRBV21-1 is a documented pseudogene. The CDR3 is 16 amino acids. The CDR3 is CASSKVATATNEKLFF. The CDR3, as DNA: TGTGCCAGCAGCAAAGTTGCCACGGCAACTAATGAAAAACTGTTTTTT.

The chain uses TRBV5-4 and TRBJ2-7; the match to TRBD2 covers 9 bases. Losses at the gene ends were 4 bases for V and 4 bases for J; bases not matched to a gene: 6. The CDR3 is 14 amino acids. CDR1 and CDR2 from the germline V gene are SGHNT and YYREEE (reference sequence). The CDR3 sequence: CASSPTSGPYEQYF. CDR3 nucleotide sequence: TGTGCCAGCAGCCCTACTAGCGGGCCTTACGAGCAGTACTTC.

The chain couples TRBV30 to TRBJ1-4; a weak D match, TRBD1 (6 bases). The germline V gene has CDR1 GTSNPN and CDR2 SVGIG (reference sequence). The V and J ends lost 3 bases and 8 bases respectively, with 13 bases between them. This CDR3 spans 13 amino acids. The DNA of the CDR3 is TGTGCCTGGAGACTTCAGGGGTCGGAAAAACTGTTTTTT. Its protein product is CAWRLQGSEKLFF.

This clone was observed a few times. The chain employs TRBV3-1 (or the pseudogene TRBV3-2) and TRBJ1-4; D remains ambiguous. CDR3 length: 15 residues. The germline CDR1 and CDR2 sequences are LGHDT and YNNKEL (reference sequence). Trimming removed 3 bases from V and 0 bases from J, with 8 bases in between. This CDR3 is CASSHLRATNEKLFF. The DNA for the CDR3 is TGTGCCAGCAGCCACCTCCGGGCAACTAATGAAAAACTGTTTTTT.

This chain connects TRBV6-2 or TRBV6-3 to TRBJ1-5, with 8 bases lining up with TRBD1. The junction had 15 bases not matched to a gene; V was cut back by 2 bases and J by 0 bases. Per germline, CDR1 MNHEY and CDR2 SVGEGT. This CDR3 spans 20 amino acids. CDR3 amino acids: CASSYPLGAGGTGSNQPQHF. In DNA form, the CDR3 reads TGTGCCAGCAGTTACCCGCTCGGGGCAGGGGGCACAGGTAGCAATCAGCCCCAGCATTTT.

The J gene is TRBJ2-7, the V gene TRBV5-1; 9 nucleotides line up with TRBD1. CDR3 length equals 15 residues. Germline V gene data show CDR1 as SGHRS and CDR2 as YFSETQ. The V segment lost 0 bases and the J segment 1 base; nucleotides outside the gene matches: 2. Here the CDR3 reads CASSLDGTGSYEQYF. The CDR3 DNA reads as TGCGCCAGCAGCTTGGACGGGACAGGGTCCTACGAGCAGTACTTC.

This clone was recorded only once. The chain has TRBV11-3 and TRBJ2-3; 11 nucleotides align to TRBD2. Germline assignment: CDR1 SGHNT and CDR2 YENEEA. V gave up 1 base and J gave up 2 bases; unmatched junction bases: 2. The CDR3 covers 16 residues. CDR3 loop: CASSLGGLAATDTQYF. For the CDR3, the DNA is TGTGCCAGCAGCTTAGGGGGACTAGCGGCCACAGATACGCAGTATTTT. The variable domain in full, completed from reference TRBV11-3 and TRBJ2-3, reads EAGVVQSPRYKIIEKKQPVAFWCNPISGHNTLYWYLQNLGQGPELLIRYENEEAVDDSQLPKDRFSAERLKGVDSTLKIQPAELGDSAVYLCASSLGGLAATDTQYFGPGTRLTVL.

The chain is built from TRBV5-4 and TRBJ2-2, with D possibly being TRBD2 (6 bases). Trimming shortened V by 7 bases and J by 1 base, and 14 bases separated the two germline ends. Germline V gene lookup returns CDR1 SGHNT and CDR2 YYREEE (reference sequence). The CDR3 totals 15 residues. CDR3 DNA sequence: TGTGCCAGCCATAGAGCGGGTGTGAACACCGGGGAGCTGTTTTTT. Translating it yields CASHRAGVNTGELFF.

This clone was counted a few times. This chain uses TRBV21-1 with TRBJ2-7; the DNA was not used to check the table's D call, TRBD2. TRBV21-1 is recorded as a pseudogene. The CDR3 loop spans 21 amino acids. The CDR3 reads CASSKVTAGTETSPVTYEQYF. The CDR3, as DNA: TGTGCCAGCAGCAAAGTTACGGCCGGGACTGAGACTTCCCCCGTCACCTACGAGCAGTACTTC.

V gene TRBV11-2 combines with J gene TRBJ1-4; weak D call: TRBD1 (6 bases). The germline V and J ends were trimmed by 5 bases and 0 bases, with 10 bases remaining between them. This CDR3 spans 15 amino acids. Germline V gives CDR1 SGHAT, CDR2 FQNNGV. CDR3 protein: CASSPHRATNEKLFF. The DNA of the CDR3 is TGTGCCAGCAGCCCGCACAGGGCAACTAATGAAAAACTGTTTTTT.

The chain links TRBV24-1 to TRBJ2-3, with 11 bases lining up with TRBD2. Germline CDR1 reads KGHDR; CDR2 reads SFDVKD. V lost 4 bases to trimming and J lost 4 bases; unmatched junction nucleotides: 3. The CDR3 consists of 15 residues. CDR3 coding DNA: TGTGCCACCAGTGAGTCTAGCGGGGGGCCAGATACGCAGTATTTT. Its translation: CATSESSGGPDTQYF.

About this clone: Other DNA sequences within the sample encode an identical CDR3. V is TRBV6-5 and J is TRBJ2-1; D is uncertain. CDR1 is MNHEY, CDR2 SVGAGI, per germline. V was pared by 4 bases and J by 4 bases, with 11 bases between. This CDR3 spans 14 amino acids. CDR3 coding DNA: TGTGCCAGCAGTTTCGACTCGTATTACAATGAGCAGTTCTTC. It codes for CASSFDSYYNEQFF.

The chain recombines TRBV6-2 or TRBV6-3 with TRBJ2-5; 9 nucleotides agree with TRBD1. This CDR3 is built from 15 residues. The germline V gene has CDR1 MNHEY and CDR2 SVGEGT. V dropped 6 bases and J dropped 0; count of bases not matched to a gene: 5. The CDR3 nucleotides are TGTGCCAGCAGCCGGACAGGGGTCTACCAAGAGACCCAGTACTTC. Translated, it gives CASSRTGVYQETQYF.

The J gene is TRBJ2-1, the V gene TRBV6-1, with 7 positions matching TRBD2. CDR3 length: 16 residues. V lost 2 bases, J lost 7 bases, and 11 bases stayed unmatched. CDR1 and CDR2 from the germline V gene are MNHNS and SASEGT. CDR3 in DNA: TGTGCCAGCAGTGAAAAACGGCGGGAGTTGAGGAATGAGCAGTTCTTC. Amino acid sequence: CASSEKRRELRNEQFF.

The chain combines TRBV4-1 with TRBJ2-4, with D perhaps matching TRBD1 (8 bases). The CDR3 covers 17 residues. CDR1 and CDR2 from the germline V gene are MGHRA and YSYEKL. V was clipped by 2 bases and J by 1 base, with 15 bases between them. The DNA of the CDR3 is TGCGCCAGCAGCCAACAACAGGGGGAGGGGGCCAAAAACATTCAGTACTTC. It translates to CASSQQQGEGAKNIQYF.

The chain couples TRBV5-6 to TRBJ1-2, with 10 bases lining up with TRBD1. The CDR3 length is 14 residues. CDR1 and CDR2 from the germline V gene are SGHDT and YYEEEE. Losses at the gene ends were 1 base for V and 7 bases for J; bases not matched to a gene: 4. The CDR3 coding sequence is TGTGCCAGCAGCTTGCCGACAGGGGGCTTTGGCTACACCTTC. It is translated as CASSLPTGGFGYTF.

This chain connects TRBV5-4 to TRBJ1-6; the match to TRBD1 covers 8 bases. This CDR3 spans 14 amino acids. J lost 11 bases, V lost 0 bases, and 4 bases had no gene match. Germline V gives CDR1 SGHNT, CDR2 YYREEE (reference sequence). The CDR3 spells CASSLVQGVPPLHF. The CDR3 DNA reads as TGTGCCAGCAGCTTGGTACAGGGGGTCCCACCCCTCCACTTT. The full variable domain, rest sourced from reference TRBV5-4 and TRBJ1-6, is ETGVTQSPTHLIKTRGQQVTLRCSSQSGHNTVSWYQQALGQGPQFIFQYYREEENGRGNFPPRFSGLQFPNYSSELNVNALELDDSALYLCASSLVQGVPPLHFGNGTRLTVT.

The chain links TRBV18 to TRBJ1-1; no firm D call. Germline CDR1 is KGHSH and CDR2 is LQKENI. The CDR3 contains 15 residues. The V end was cut by 3 bases, the J end by 5 bases, with 16 bases between. DNA for the CDR3: TGTGCCAGCTCACCCGCGGACTCAGGAGGGACTGAAGCTTTCTTT. It encodes CASSPADSGGTEAFF.

This chain links TRBV4-1 with TRBJ2-5, with 9 bases matching TRBD2. This CDR3 spans 19 amino acids. Germline V lookup: CDR1 MGHRA, CDR2 YSYEKL. V shed 2 bases and J 0 bases; nucleotides not matched to a gene: 13. This chain's CDR3 is CASSQWKTSGGGHQETQYF. CDR3 DNA sequence: TGCGCCAGCAGCCAATGGAAGACTAGCGGAGGGGGGCACCAAGAGACCCAGTACTTC.

V and J are TRBV10-1 and TRBJ2-3; D is undetermined. Looked up from germline, CDR1 is WNHNN and CDR2 is SYGVQD (reference sequence). CDR3 length: 13 residues. V gave up 0 bases and J gave up 10 bases, with 11 bases separating them. The CDR3 here is CASSESSPRPQYF. As DNA, the CDR3 is TGCGCCAGCAGTGAGTCGTCCCCGAGGCCGCAGTATTTT.

J is TRBJ2-7 and V is TRBV27; 15 nucleotides align to TRBD2. J was trimmed by 2 bases and V by 1 base; bases with no gene match: 9. This CDR3 has 19 amino acids. The V gene's germline CDR1 is MNHEY and CDR2 SMNVEV (reference sequence). CDR3 nucleotides: TGTGCCAGCAGTTTATGGGCCGGGACTAGCGGGAGGCGGGCCTACGAGCAGTACTTC. Translated: CASSLWAGTSGRRAYEQYF.